This TCR beta chain was documented in a study of blood T cell repertoires in COVID-19. Whole-study context: The cDNA or gDNA used as material had been derived from T cells, B-cell-depleted T cells, or PBMCs.

Clones were read by immunoSEQ multiplex PCR, and TCRdb kept only the in-frame ones, dropping some. The profile covers about 200,000 clones, with roughly 90% appearing a single time and 0.78% taken by the ten largest. Trimming removed 3 bases from V and 8 bases from J; junction bases left unmatched: 10. The CDR3 spans 15 residues. CDR1 is DFQATT, CDR2 SNEGSKA, per germline (reference sequence). J is TRBJ2-1 and V is TRBV20-1; 10 bases line up with TRBD2. Sequencing was carried out using peripheral blood. This clonotype originated in a woman between 65 and 79 years old with acute or convalescent COVID-19. CDR3 sequence (DNA): TGCAGTGCTAGTCCCCACAGCGGGAGGGAGTATGAGCAGTTCTTC. Amino acids: CSASPHSGREYEQFF.